This T cell receptor (beta chain) was captured by sequencing in a study of metastatic and nonmetastatic thyroid tumors. As for the study in general: Thyroid patients, malignant and benign, had repertoires compared across blood and tumor or nodule tissue. Notes on the study in general: Patients with malignant thyroid tumors reportedly had significantly higher TCR beta diversity than those with benign nodules, in blood and tumor.

Per the study methods: A classifier of distant metastasis in papillary thyroid cancer was built from CDR3 differences (across clinicopathological groups). TCRdb reprocessed the PCR reads using MiXCR. Here the V and J calls rest on TCRdb's processing, not on the authors' analysis. The sample carries around 64,000 clones, 4% to 4.5% recorded once. Germline CDR1 LNHDA, CDR2 SQIVND (reference sequence). V dropped 7 bases and J dropped 1 base, with 12 bases sitting between them. The CDR3 extends over 14 amino acids. The sample holds many counts of this clone. Its antigen is currently unknown. No treatment of any kind had been given to any patient before thyroid surgery.

Sequencing was done on a sample of blood. The TCR comes from a female donor with papillary thyroid cancer or a benign thyroid nodule (not recorded which). Some clones in this sample may be carry-over from other donors' samples. V is TRBV19 and J is TRBJ2-3, with D perhaps matching TRBD1 (6 bases). This chain's CDR3 is CASKPTGGTDTQYF. The CDR3 nucleotides are TGTGCCAGTAAACCGACAGGCGGCACAGATACGCAGTATTTT.